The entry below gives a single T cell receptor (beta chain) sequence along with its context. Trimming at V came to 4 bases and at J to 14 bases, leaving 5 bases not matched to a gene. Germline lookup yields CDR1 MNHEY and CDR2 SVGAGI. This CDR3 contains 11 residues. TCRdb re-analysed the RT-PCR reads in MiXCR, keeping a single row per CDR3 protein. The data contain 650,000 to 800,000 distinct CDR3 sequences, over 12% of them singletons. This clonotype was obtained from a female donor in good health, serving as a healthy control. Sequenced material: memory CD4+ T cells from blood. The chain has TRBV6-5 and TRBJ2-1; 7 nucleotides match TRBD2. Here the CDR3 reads CASSSWGGEFF. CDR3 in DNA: TGTGCCAGCAGTTCTTGGGGGGGGGAGTTCTTC.